These 32 T cell receptor beta chains came from one sample sequenced in a study of shared T cell receptors in the human thymus. Profiled with immunoSEQ multiplex PCR; TCRdb holds only in-frame clones, not every one. The repertoire holds about 380,000 clones, with 95% as singletons. The sequenced sample was thymocytes. The origin of the receptors is a human donor.

This rearrangement joins TRBV6-4 to TRBJ2-1; 9 positions match TRBD1. This CDR3 is 17 amino acids long. Germline loops: CDR1 MRHNA, CDR2 SNTAGT. Trimming at V came to 4 bases and at J to 4 bases, leaving 11 bases not matched to a gene. The CDR3 bases are TGTGCCAGCAGTGCCAACCAGGGACAGGGAGGATACAATGAGCAGTTCTTC. Amino acids: CASSANQGQGGYNEQFF.

The sample holds one count of this clone. The chain carries TRBV2 and TRBJ1-5; TRBD1 might be the D (6 bases). The germline V gene has CDR1 SNHLY and CDR2 FYNNEI. CDR3 length: 16 residues. Trimming removed 7 bases from V and 7 bases from J, with 23 bases in between. The CDR3 DNA reads TGTGCCAGCATGCGGGACAAGGGGGGCGCCTGGCAGCCCCAGCATTTT. Encoded protein: CASMRDKGGAWQPQHF.

V usage is TRBV7-6 and J usage is TRBJ2-3, with TRBD1 matching over 7 bases. Germline-derived CDR1 and CDR2 are SGHVS and FNYEAQ. J was trimmed by 0 bases and V by 1 base; bases with no gene match: 10. CDR3 length equals 18 residues. The CDR3 sequence: CASSLVDRTEFSTDTQYF. The CDR3 nucleotides read TGTGCCAGCAGCTTAGTGGACAGGACCGAATTTAGCACAGATACGCAGTATTTT.

The chain combines TRBV27 with TRBJ2-3, with D unclear. The germline V gene has CDR1 MNHEY and CDR2 SMNVEV (reference sequence). The CDR3 covers 15 residues. V was trimmed by 0 bases and J by 7 bases, leaving 14 bases between them. Here the CDR3 DNA reads TGTGCCAGCAGTTTATCCGGGCTAGAGCAAAATACGCAGTATTTT. It translates to CASSLSGLEQNTQYF.

The chain has TRBV5-4 and TRBJ2-5; TRBD2 matches at 7 bases. The DNA end favors TRBJ2-7, so the J call may be wrong. Per germline, CDR1 SGHNT and CDR2 YYREEE (reference sequence). The CDR3 sequence is 16 residues long. CDR3 DNA: TGTGCCAGCAGCCGAAGCGGGACCGAGAGCTCCTACGAGCAGTACTTC. This gives the protein CASSRSGTESSYEQYF.

This rearrangement joins TRBV10-2 to TRBJ2-7; TRBD1 matches 10 bases. Germline loops: CDR1 WSHSY, CDR2 SAAADI. This CDR3 spans 15 amino acids. V was pared by 7 bases and J by 3 bases, with 9 bases of the junction left unmatched. The CDR3 loop reads CASTPGQGTRYEQYF. The CDR3 region has the DNA TGCGCCAGCACTCCGGGACAGGGGACCCGCTACGAGCAGTACTTC.

This sequence joins TRBV9 and TRBJ2-7; 8 nucleotides align to TRBD2. The CDR3 covers 15 residues. Trimming removed 2 bases from V and 1 base from J; junction bases left unmatched: 5. Germline assignment: CDR1 SGDLS and CDR2 YYNGEE. The CDR3 bases are TGTGCCAGCAGCGTGGGACTAGGGGTTTCCTACGAGCAGTACTTC. Its protein is CASSVGLGVSYEQYF. Full variable domain (outside the CDR3, taken from reference TRBV9 and TRBJ2-7): DSGVTQTPKHLITATGQRVTLRCSPRSGDLSVYWYQQSLDQGLQFLIQYYNGEERAKGNILERFSAQQFPDLHSELNLSSLELGDSALYFCASSVGLGVSYEQYFGPGTRLTVT.

The rearrangement uses TRBV6-4 and TRBJ2-3; 11 nucleotides match TRBD2. Germline values: CDR1 MRHNA, CDR2 SNTAGT. V was clipped by 6 bases and J by 5 bases; unmatched bases: 7. This CDR3 has 15 amino acids. CDR3 protein: CASRILAGDGDTQYF. The CDR3 region has the DNA TGTGCCAGCAGGATACTAGCGGGGGACGGAGATACGCAGTATTTT.

The J gene is TRBJ2-4, the V gene TRBV27, with D unclear. CDR1 is MNHEY and CDR2 is SMNVEV in the germline V gene (reference sequence). The V and J ends lost 2 bases and 0 bases respectively, with 5 bases between them. The CDR3 has 14 amino acids. The CDR3 DNA is TGTGCCAGCAGTTTAGGATTAGCCAAAAACATTCAGTACTTC. Its protein product is CASSLGLAKNIQYF.

The chain is built from TRBV5-6 and TRBJ1-4; a possible D gene is TRBD1 (5 bases). CDR1 and CDR2 from the germline V gene are SGHDT and YYEEEE. CDR3 length: 18 residues. V gave up 1 base and J gave up 8 bases, with 24 bases separating them. CDR3 loop: CASSLRAGLAGSKEKLFF. CDR3 in DNA: TGTGCCAGCAGCTTGAGGGCGGGGCTGGCAGGGAGTAAAGAAAAACTGTTTTTT.

The J gene is TRBJ2-5, the V gene TRBV25-1; a weak D match, TRBD2 (5 bases). Looked up from germline, CDR1 is MGHDK and CDR2 is SYGVNS. The CDR3 spans 14 residues. Trimming removed 4 bases from V and 4 bases from J, with 13 bases in between. The CDR3: CASSGHTAGETQYF. The CDR3 nucleotides are TGTGCCAGCAGTGGCCACACGGCGGGAGAGACCCAGTACTTC. The full variable domain, completed using reference TRBV25-1 and TRBJ2-5, is EADIYQTPRYLVIGTGKKITLECSQTMGHDKMYWYQQDPGMELHLIHYSYGVNSTEKGDLSSESTVSRIRTEHFPLTLESARPSHTSQYLCASSGHTAGETQYFGPGTRLLVL.

This clone was seen a single time. This chain uses TRBV29-1 with TRBJ2-1, with 8 bases lining up with TRBD2. V lost 7 bases and J lost 4; bases outside the gene matches: 6. The CDR3 loop spans 13 amino acids. Looked up from germline, CDR1 is SQVTM and CDR2 is ANQGSEA. The CDR3 protein is CSGTTSGYNEQFF. The CDR3 nucleotides read TGCAGCGGGACAACTAGCGGTTACAATGAGCAGTTCTTC.

The chain has TRBV7-8 and TRBJ2-3; TRBD2 aligns across 7 bases. Germline V gene lookup returns CDR1 SGHVS and CDR2 FQNEAQ. This CDR3 spans 15 amino acids. Unmatched junction bases numbered 9, after V lost 3 bases and J lost 6 bases. DNA of the CDR3: TGTGCCAGCAGCTTGGCACAGCGGGGCTTGGATACGCAGTATTTT. It translates to CASSLAQRGLDTQYF.

This chain joins TRBV5-1 and TRBJ1-1, with D possibly being TRBD1 (5 bases). V shed 7 bases and J shed 3 bases, with 22 bases lying between them. The CDR3 length is 16 residues. The germline CDR1 and CDR2 sequences are SGHRS and YFSETQ. In DNA form, the CDR3 reads TGCGCCAGCTCAGGGCGACAGAGCCGAGGGGACACTGAAGCTTTCTTT. Protein sequence: CASSGRQSRGDTEAFF. Full variable domain (outside the CDR3, taken from reference TRBV5-1 and TRBJ1-1): KAGVTQTPRYLIKTRGQQVTLSCSPISGHRSVSWYQQTPGQGLQFLFEYFSETQRNKGNFPGRFSGRQFSNSRSEMNVSTLELGDSALYLCASSGRQSRGDTEAFFGQGTRLTVV.

This sequence joins TRBV7-9 and TRBJ2-5, with TRBD2 identical over 12 bases. The CDR3 has 16 amino acids. Unmatched junction bases numbered 7, after V lost 2 bases and J lost 6 bases. The V gene's germline CDR1 is SEHNR and CDR2 FQNEAQ (reference sequence). CDR3 sequence: CASSLSLAGGPQTQYF. CDR3 bases: TGTGCCAGCAGCTTAAGTCTAGCGGGAGGGCCCCAGACCCAGTACTTC.

The chain links TRBV28 to TRBJ1-1, with D possibly matching TRBD1 (5 bases). Deletions cut 1 base from V and 1 base from J, with 13 bases between. Per germline, CDR1 MDHEN and CDR2 SYDVKM. This CDR3 is 16 amino acids long. CDR3 residues: CASSLYSGRANTEAFF. CDR3 DNA sequence: TGTGCCAGCAGTTTATATTCTGGCAGGGCGAACACTGAAGCTTTCTTT.

This clone was observed a single time. The chain links TRBV28 to TRBJ2-7; D unclear. The CDR3 runs to 15 residues. Per the germline V gene, CDR1 is MDHEN and CDR2 is SYDVKM. Trimming cost V 4 bases and J 3 bases, with 16 bases left between them. CDR3 nucleotides: TGTGCCAGCAGTTCACCCGTGACCGCCGACTACGAGCAGTACTTC. This sequence encodes CASSSPVTADYEQYF.

This chain connects TRBV28 to TRBJ2-3, with D unclear. This CDR3 has 14 residues. CDR1 and CDR2 from the germline V gene are MDHEN and SYDVKM. Trimming removed 11 bases from V and 0 bases from J, with 15 bases in between. The CDR3, as DNA: TGTGCCGCACATGGGCACGCTAGCACAGATACGCAGTATTTT. Translation: CAAHGHASTDTQYF.

The V call is TRBV15, the J call TRBJ1-1, with unresolved D. Germline CDR1 and CDR2: LNHNV and YYDKDF (reference sequence). This CDR3 spans 16 amino acids. Trimming took off 5 bases at V and 1 base at J, with 17 bases between the two ends. The CDR3 DNA is TGTGCCACCAGCCCCTCTAGAAGCAGAAAGAACACTGAAGCTTTCTTT. Encoded protein: CATSPSRSRKNTEAFF.

The V call is TRBV7-2, the J call TRBJ2-7; weak D call: TRBD1 (6 bases). The CDR3 covers 15 residues. The germline CDR1 and CDR2 sequences are SGHTA and FQGNSA. The V gene lost 1 base and the J gene lost 0 bases, with 10 bases spanning the gap. Here the CDR3 reads CASSLDDRSSYEQYF. The CDR3, as DNA: TGTGCCAGCAGCTTAGACGACAGGAGCTCCTACGAGCAGTACTTC.

This clone was counted a single time. V gene TRBV7-9 combines with J gene TRBJ1-5; 9 bases line up with TRBD1. V was clipped by 4 bases and J by 6 bases; unmatched bases: 13. Germline loops: CDR1 SEHNR, CDR2 FQNEAQ (reference sequence). This CDR3 spans 17 amino acids. As DNA, the CDR3 is TGTGCCAGCAGCTCCCCCCCCACAGGGGGCGTGGGTCAGCCCCAGCATTTT. As protein: CASSSPPTGGVGQPQHF.

The chain couples TRBV4-3 to TRBJ2-1, with 11 bases that match TRBD2. The CDR3 length is 19 residues. V gave up 1 base and J gave up 5 bases; unmatched junction bases: 13. Germline V gene sequence: CDR1 LGHNA, CDR2 YSLEER. CDR3: CASSQGAGRGLADHNEQFF. CDR3 nucleotides: TGCGCCAGCAGCCAAGGGGCCGGTAGGGGACTAGCGGACCACAATGAGCAGTTCTTC.

CDR3 DNA: TGTGCCAGCAGTCCGGTGGACAGGGAAGCTAACTATGGCTACACCTTC. This translates into CASSPVDREANYGYTF. This sequence joins TRBV27 and TRBJ1-2, with TRBD1 identical over 8 bases. Germline lookup yields CDR1 MNHEY and CDR2 SMNVEV (reference sequence). This CDR3 has 16 amino acids. V shed 5 bases, J shed 0 bases, and the junction held 8 bases outside the gene matches.

Comment on this clone: The junction does not match germline at one end; this may be a read error. This rearrangement joins TRBV29-1 to TRBJ1-5; TRBD1 matches 8 bases. The CDR3 has 15 residues. Germline CDR1 reads SQVTM; CDR2 reads ANQGSEA. CDR3: CSVAGGANSNLPQHF. The CDR3 DNA is TGCAGCGTAGCAGGGGGCGCGAATTCGAATCTGCCCCAGCATTTT.

The V gene is TRBV14, the J gene TRBJ2-2, with TRBD1 matching 9 bases. Germline V gene data show CDR1 as SGHDN and CDR2 as FVKESK. The CDR3 loop spans 17 amino acids. V shed 6 bases and J 3 bases; nucleotides not matched to a gene: 11. CDR3 bases: TGTGCCAGCAGGCCGGGACAGGGTGAACGCGACACCGGGGAGCTGTTTTTT. This codes for CASRPGQGERDTGELFF.

This clone has a single count. The CDR3 loop reads CASSQAGVSYEQYF. DNA of the CDR3: TGTGCCAGCAGCCAAGCGGGAGTGTCCTACGAGCAGTACTTC. V is TRBV7-9 and J is TRBJ2-7, with 8 bases identical to TRBD2. CDR1 and CDR2 (germline): SEHNR, FQNEAQ (reference sequence). This CDR3 has 14 residues. J gave up 1 base and V 5 bases, and 4 bases lay outside the gene matches. The variable domain in full, completed from reference TRBV7-9 and TRBJ2-7, reads DTGVSQNPRHKITKRGQNVTFRCDPISEHNRLYWYRQTLGQGPEFLTYFQNEAQLEKSRLLSDRFSAERPKGSFSTLEIQRTEQGDSAMYLCASSQAGVSYEQYFGPGTRLTVT.

Written as DNA, the CDR3 is TGTGCCAGCAGCGCCCTTGGAGGGGGGACACCCCTCCACTATGGCTACACCTTC. The encoded protein is CASSALGGGTPLHYGYTF. V and J are TRBV9 and TRBJ1-2, with D possibly being TRBD1 (6 bases). This CDR3 contains 18 residues. Germline lookup yields CDR1 SGDLS and CDR2 YYNGEE. Trimming removed 3 bases from V and 3 bases from J, with 24 bases in between.

The genes are TRBV28 and TRBJ2-7; tentative D call: TRBD2 (6 bases). CDR1 MDHEN and CDR2 SYDVKM come from the germline V gene. Trimming stripped 11 bases from V and 4 bases from J, with 33 bases between. The length of the CDR3 is 18 residues. The CDR3 DNA reads as TGTGCCGGATCGCTTAGGAGACTTCGGCGGGGAGAGCGGTACGAGCAGTACTTC. It translates to CAGSLRRLRRGERYEQYF.

V usage is TRBV14 and J usage is TRBJ2-6; TRBD1 might be the D (6 bases). This CDR3 region has 19 residues. The V gene lost 5 bases and the J gene lost 2 bases, with 22 bases spanning the gap. Germline V gives CDR1 SGHDN, CDR2 FVKESK. CDR3 in amino acids: CASSMADSFEVAGANVLTF. The CDR3 DNA follows: TGTGCCAGCAGCATGGCGGACAGCTTTGAGGTGGCTGGGGCCAACGTCCTGACTTTC.

Only one count was recorded for this clone. This chain joins TRBV2 and TRBJ2-2; 8 bases are a match to TRBD1. The CDR3 contains 22 residues. V was pared by 4 bases and J by 3 bases, with 25 bases of the junction left unmatched. Germline V gives CDR1 SNHLY, CDR2 FYNNEI. Here the CDR3 DNA reads TGTGCCAGCAGTGGGGGGACGCCCCGGGACAGGAGACCCTCGGCTGACACCGGGGAGCTGTTTTTT. Its protein is CASSGGTPRDRRPSADTGELFF.

The chain uses TRBV5-1 and TRBJ2-1; 7 bases line up with TRBD2. The CDR3 runs 14 residues. Germline trimming cut 4 bases from V and 4 bases from J; bases unmatched to any gene: 5. Per the germline V gene, CDR1 is SGHRS and CDR2 is YFSETQ. The CDR3 DNA reads as TGCGCCAGCAGCCCTAGCGGATATTACAATGAGCAGTTCTTC. Translating it yields CASSPSGYYNEQFF.

This clone has more than one count but fewer than ten. This rearrangement joins TRBV6-1 to TRBJ1-5; maybe TRBD1 (5 bases). CDR1 and CDR2 (germline): MNHNS, SASEGT. The CDR3 length is 19 residues. With 1 base removed from V and 0 bases from J, the gap between germline ends came to 19 bases. CDR3 nucleotide sequence: TGTGCCAGCAGTGAAGAAGGGGTAGGGACTCCACCTAGCAATCAGCCCCAGCATTTT. Residues: CASSEEGVGTPPSNQPQHF.